These T cell receptor beta chains were read from a single sample in a study of T cell responses to AZD1222 COVID-19 vaccine. Here immunoSEQ multiplex PCR was the method, and the copy in TCRdb shows in-frame clones only, minus some. This table holds 100,000 to 150,000 clones, roughly 82% found once. This specimen consisted of peripheral blood, obtained 28 days after the second AZD1222 dose. All receptors come from an adult who received the AZD1222 COVID-19 vaccine. Each CDR3 is given with its conserved first and last residue. D genes are given only for firm matches. A row's size may be missing; if present it is once, few, many or a size class.

clone_size	v_call	j_call	d_call	cdr3_nt	cdr3_aa
-	TRBV5-5	TRBJ2-2	-	TGTGCCAGCAGCTCCAACCCTGGCCGAGGAGGGGCCGGGGAGCTGTTTTTT	CASSSNPGRGGAGELFF
-	TRBV5-1	TRBJ1-2	TRBD1	TGCGCCAGCAGCCTGAGCCGACAGGGGTCGGAAGGCTACACCTTC	CASSLSRQGSEGYTF
few	TRBV6-2/TRBV6-3	TRBJ2-7	-	TGTGCCAGCAGTTACTTGGGGAGAAGTAACGAGCAGTACTTC	CASSYLGRSNEQYF
-	TRBV7-2	TRBJ1-2	-	TGTGCCAGCAGCTTATGGGAATCTTATGGCTACACCTTC	CASSLWESYGYTF
-	TRBV7-6	TRBJ2-5	-	TGTGCCAGCAGCTCCTTCATAAGAGGGGGTGTAGTCCAGTACTTC	CASSSFIRGGVVQYF
-	TRBV7-2	TRBJ2-1	-	TGTGCCAGCAGCTTAGGGGGACCCTACAATGAGCAGTTCTTC	CASSLGGPYNEQFF
-	TRBV5-5	TRBJ1-3	-	TGTGCCAGCAGCCGCCTGGACGTCTCTGGAAACACCATATATTTT	CASSRLDVSGNTIYF
few	TRBV15	TRBJ2-6	-	TGTGCCACCAGCAGAGGGACAGTGTTATCTGGGGCCAACGTCCTGACTTTC	CATSRGTVLSGANVLTF
-	TRBV7-9	TRBJ1-1	-	TGTGCCAGCAGCTTATTGCTTCGGGGCACTGAAGCTTTCTTT	CASSLLLRGTEAFF
-	TRBV9	TRBJ1-4	TRBD1	TGTGCCAGCAGCGTTAGACAGGGGGCAGATCCAACTAATGAAAAACTGTTTTTT	CASSVRQGADPTNEKLFF
-	TRBV5-1	TRBJ2-7	-	TGCGCCAGCAGCTTGGAGGTAGTTAACTACGAGCAGTACTTC	CASSLEVVNYEQYF
-	TRBV20-1	TRBJ2-7	-	TGCAGTGCTAAACATACCTACGAGCAGTACTTC	CSAKHTYEQYF
-	TRBV6-2/TRBV6-3	TRBJ2-3	-	TGTGCCAGCAGTTTCCAAGGATCCTCAGATACGCAGTATTTT	CASSFQGSSDTQYF
-	TRBV11-2	TRBJ2-1	TRBD2	TGTGCCAGCAGCCTACGGGGGGGCCTCTGGAATGAGCAGTTCTTC	CASSLRGGLWNEQFF
-	TRBV3-1/TRBV3-2	TRBJ2-7	-	TGTGCCAGCAGCCAAGTTTTCCACGAGCAGTACTTC	CASSQVFHEQYF
-	TRBV3-1/TRBV3-2	TRBJ1-3	-	TGTGCCAGCAGCTCTGGAAACACCATATATTTT	CASSSGNTIYF
-	TRBV5-1	TRBJ1-3	-	TGCGCCAGCAGCTTGGTAGGCAGGACCTCTGGAAACACCATATATTTT	CASSLVGRTSGNTIYF
-	TRBV7-9	TRBJ1-5	-	TGTGCCAGCAGCGCCTCGGACAGTAGCAATCAGCCCCAGCATTTT	CASSASDSSNQPQHF
-	TRBV4-1	TRBJ1-2	-	TGCGCCAGCAGCCAAAGCCTAGGCTACACCTTC	CASSQSLGYTF
-	TRBV19	TRBJ1-2	-	TGTGCCAGTAGTATAGATGTGGGCAGGGATGACTATGGCTACACCTTC	CASSIDVGRDDYGYTF
-	TRBV7-9	TRBJ1-6	-	TGTGCCAGCAGCTTAGGGGGATCACCCCTCCACTTT	CASSLGGSPLHF
once	TRBV9	TRBJ1-5	-	TGTGCCAGCAGCGTAGGGGGCCATGCCAATCAGCCCCAGCATTTT	CASSVGGHANQPQHF
few	TRBV2	TRBJ1-4	-	TGTGCCAGCAGTGCTAATGAAAAACTGTTTTTT	CASSANEKLFF
-	TRBV6-5	TRBJ2-7	-	TGTGCCAGCAGGATGACAGGCGCTAGCTCCTACGAGCAGTACTTC	CASRMTGASSYEQYF
once	TRBV27	TRBJ2-3	-	TGTGCCAGCAGTTTCATCAGGGGCGGCCAAACGCAGTATTTT	CASSFIRGGQTQYF
-	TRBV28	TRBJ2-7	-	TGTGCCAGCAGTTTACAGGCAGTGCCCCCCCGCTACGAGCAGTACTTC	CASSLQAVPPRYEQYF
-	TRBV18	TRBJ1-1	-	TGTGCCAGCTCACCACCCGCGGGGAACACTGAAGCTTTCTTT	CASSPPAGNTEAFF
-	TRBV4-3	TRBJ1-6	-	TGCGCCAGCAGCCGGGACGGAAGCTCCTATAATTCACCCCTCCACTTT	CASSRDGSSYNSPLHF